This T cell receptor beta chain is drawn from a study of blood T cell repertoires in COVID-19. Clones were sequenced by immunoSEQ multiplex PCR, and TCRdb holds only the in-frame ones, with some missing. The repertoire holds over 250,000 clones, with 70% to 90% as singletons. Only one count was recorded for this clone. CDR1 SEHNR and CDR2 FQNEAQ come from the germline V gene (reference sequence). The CDR3 loop spans 14 amino acids. The ends were cut back, 7 bases at V and 2 bases at J, with 14 bases in the middle. Either two negative PCRs, clearance, or symptom resolution qualified Cohort 3 donors as recovered.

The sample was PBMCs or T cells enriched from blood (not recorded which). The chain uses TRBV7-9 and TRBJ2-5, with D possibly being TRBD2 (5 bases). This TCR was sampled from a woman aged 25 to 39 who had recovered from COVID-19. CDR3 loop: CASTSRALQETQYF. CDR3 DNA: TGTGCCAGCACCTCGCGGGCTTTACAAGAGACCCAGTACTTC.